Listed here are 23 T cell receptor beta chains from one sample, sequenced in a study of blood T cells in healthy people across ages (dated by TCRdb to between 2014 and 2016). The library was obtained by 5' RACE. The data were produced on an Illumina HiSeq 2500. A second PCR of roughly 7 to 11 cycles was performed with a sample-barcoded 5' primer and a J-beta primer mix. TCRdb's own reprocessing of the public reads used fastp at Q25 and MiXCR and kept productive beta chains. For every CDR3 protein sequence, its rows merge into one entry that carries the most common genes and DNA. The sample table lists some 1,500,000 distinct CDR3 sequences, about 45% of them with a count of one. Clones ranked in the top ten supply about 4% of the sample. Sequencing was carried out using blood. The receptors shown here come from a woman between 18 and 29 years old in good health.

The chain is built from TRBV5-1 and TRBJ2-3; TRBD2 matches 11 bases. Trimming took 5 bases from V and 2 from J; bases not matched to a gene: 7. Germline assignment: CDR1 SGHRS and CDR2 YFSETQ. This CDR3 has 16 amino acids. The CDR3 region is CASSPGTSGLTDTQYF. In nucleotides, the CDR3 is TGCGCCAGCAGTCCCGGGACTAGCGGCCTCACAGATACGCAGTATTTT.

CDR3 nucleotides: TGCAGCGTTGAAGGACAGGCTAGCACAGATACGCAGTATTTT. It encodes CSVEGQASTDTQYF. This rearrangement joins TRBV29-1 to TRBJ2-3; perhaps TRBD1 as D (6 bases). Germline V gives CDR1 SQVTM, CDR2 ANQGSEA. This CDR3 has 14 residues. V was pared by 1 base and J by 0 bases, with 8 bases between.

This clonotype was found a few times. V usage is TRBV15 and J usage is TRBJ2-1; possibly TRBD1 for D (5 bases). The CDR3 sequence is 16 residues long. The ends were cut back, 0 bases at V and 3 bases at J, with 12 bases in the middle. Per the germline V gene, CDR1 is LNHNV and CDR2 is YYDKDF (reference sequence). The CDR3: CATSRDLAGFYNEQFF. CDR3 DNA: TGTGCCACCAGCAGAGATCTGGCAGGGTTCTACAATGAGCAGTTCTTC.

This clonotype turned up a few times. J is TRBJ1-1 and V is TRBV27, with a possible D match to TRBD1 (6 bases). This CDR3 is built from 15 residues. Trimming shortened V by 0 bases and J by 4 bases, and 12 bases separated the two germline ends. CDR1 is MNHEY and CDR2 is SMNVEV in the germline V gene (reference sequence). Written as DNA, the CDR3 is TGTGCCAGCAGTTTATCTCCAGGGGTGAGCACTGAAGCTTTCTTT. This encodes CASSLSPGVSTEAFF.

CDR3 residues: CSVVSGYYNEQYF. The CDR3 DNA sequence: TGCAGCGTCGTCAGCGGGTACTACAATGAGCAGTACTTC. The chain recombines TRBV29-1 with TRBJ2-1; D might be TRBD2 (6 bases). TRBJ2-7 explains the end of the DNA better; the J call may be wrong. In germline, CDR1 is SQVTM, CDR2 ANQGSEA. The CDR3 is made up of 13 amino acids.

A word on this clonotype: The germline gene is not matched at one end of the junction; a read error may be the cause. This sequence joins TRBV20-1 and TRBJ2-3, with 8 bases identical to TRBD2. The CDR3 is 15 residues long. The germline CDR1 and CDR2 sequences are DFQATT and SNEGSKA (reference sequence). The DNA for the CDR3 is TGCAGTGCTGCAAGGACTAGCAGGAGCACAGATACGCAGTATTTC. This sequence encodes CSAARTSRSTDTQYF.

This clonotype was recorded a few times. The chain carries TRBV9 and TRBJ2-5, with D hard to call. The CDR3 runs 14 residues. With 4 bases removed from V and 0 bases from J, the gap between germline ends came to 10 bases. Per germline, CDR1 SGDLS and CDR2 YYNGEE. CDR3 sequence (DNA): TGTGCCAGCAGCCCGACTGTGAACCAAGAGACCCAGTACTTC. Amino acids: CASSPTVNQETQYF.

This clonotype occurred a few times. This chain joins TRBV2 and TRBJ2-3; D uncertain. The CDR3 consists of 16 residues. The V gene's germline CDR1 is SNHLY and CDR2 FYNNEI. Trimming cost V 4 bases and J 1 base, with 15 bases left between them. CDR3 residues: CASSARMNRGTDTQYF. CDR3 DNA: TGTGCCAGCAGTGCCAGAATGAACCGGGGCACAGATACGCAGTATTTT.

This clonotype was observed a handful of times. This chain links TRBV27 with TRBJ1-4; TRBD1 might be the D (6 bases). With 8 bases removed from V and 6 bases from J, the gap between germline ends came to 16 bases. Germline-derived CDR1 and CDR2 are MNHEY and SMNVEV (reference sequence). The CDR3 covers 14 residues. Here the CDR3 reads CASRTTGLDEKLFF. The CDR3 DNA is TGTGCCAGCCGCACGACAGGTTTGGATGAAAAACTGTTTTTT.

The chain uses TRBV28 and TRBJ2-7; D call uncertain. The V gene's germline CDR1 is MDHEN and CDR2 SYDVKM. The CDR3 consists of 13 residues. Trimming took off 4 bases at V and 3 bases at J, with 10 bases between the two ends. CDR3 in amino acids: CASSSRTVYEQYF. The CDR3, as DNA: TGTGCCAGCAGTTCCCGGACCGTCTACGAGCAGTACTTC.

The chain joins TRBV6-2 or TRBV6-3 to TRBJ2-1; the match to TRBD2 covers 11 bases. Germline loops: CDR1 MNHEY, CDR2 SVGEGT. The CDR3 is made up of 17 amino acids. V shed 4 bases and J 6 bases; nucleotides not matched to a gene: 11. The CDR3 spells CASSSPLAGALFNEQFF. The CDR3, as DNA: TGTGCCAGCAGTTCCCCACTAGCGGGAGCTTTGTTCAATGAGCAGTTCTTC.

The CDR3 here is CSARNRLATTTQYF. CDR3 nucleotides: TGCAGTGCTAGGAACCGACTAGCGACCACTACGCAGTATTTT. This sequence joins TRBV20-1 and TRBJ2-3; 8 positions agree with TRBD2. The length of the CDR3 is 14 residues. CDR1 is DFQATT, CDR2 SNEGSKA, per germline (reference sequence). Losses at the gene ends were 3 bases for V and 8 bases for J; bases not matched to a gene: 10.

On this clonotype: Mismatch with germline at one junction end may stem from a read error. The chain combines TRBV3-1 with TRBJ2-3; D not resolved. The CDR3 loop spans 14 amino acids. Germline V gene data show CDR1 as LGHDT and CDR2 as YNNKEL (reference sequence). CDR3 bases: TGTGCCAGCAGCCAAGACAGGTCCACGGGTACGCGGTATTTT. It specifies CASSQDRSTGTRYF.

The rearrangement uses TRBV20-1 and TRBJ2-3; 7 bases agree with TRBD1. V shed 5 bases and J 5 bases; nucleotides not matched to a gene: 13. The CDR3 contains 15 residues. CDR1 is DFQATT, CDR2 SNEGSKA, per germline (reference sequence). DNA of the CDR3: TGCAGTGCTCCCCTGACAGGGCCAACCAGAGATACGCAGTATTTT. Its translation is CSAPLTGPTRDTQYF.

V gene TRBV7-6 combines with J gene TRBJ2-3; 9 nucleotides agree with TRBD2. Germline V gene lookup returns CDR1 SGHVS and CDR2 FNYEAQ. There are 15 residues in the CDR3. J gave up 5 bases and V 5 bases, and 8 bases lay outside the gene matches. This CDR3 reads CASSLSGSGGDTQYF. The CDR3 nucleotides read TGTGCCAGCAGCCTTAGCGGGAGCGGGGGAGATACGCAGTATTTT.

The chain is built from TRBV11-2 and TRBJ2-1, with 8 bases fitting TRBD1. The DNA end favors TRBJ2-7, so the J call may be wrong. Looked up from germline, CDR1 is SGHAT and CDR2 is FQNNGV. CDR3 length equals 15 residues. This chain's CDR3 is CASSLGTGNYNEQYF. The DNA of the CDR3 is TGTGCCAGCAGCTTAGGGACAGGGAACTACAATGAGCAGTACTTC.

This clonotype showed up just once. The V and J genes are TRBV6-1 and TRBJ1-6; TRBD1 might be the D (6 bases). This CDR3 has 15 residues. CDR1 and CDR2 (germline): MNHNS, SASEGT. V was clipped by 5 bases and J by 4 bases, with 12 bases between them. The CDR3 is CASSSNREYNSPLHF. CDR3 bases: TGTGCCAGCAGTAGTAACAGGGAATATAATTCACCCCTCCACTTT.

The chain recombines TRBV10-3 with TRBJ1-1; D unclear. CDR1 ENHRY and CDR2 SYGVKD come from the germline V gene. CDR3 length: 13 residues. V shed 2 bases and J shed 3 bases, with 7 bases lying between them. The CDR3 is CAISELPDTEAFF. Written as DNA, the CDR3 is TGTGCCATCAGTGAGCTCCCCGACACTGAAGCTTTCTTT.

The V gene is TRBV5-1, the J gene TRBJ2-3; the D is unclear. From germline, CDR1 is SGHRS and CDR2 YFSETQ. This CDR3 region has 15 residues. The V gene lost 4 bases and the J gene lost 0 bases, with 12 bases spanning the gap. The CDR3 reads CASSPASPSTDTQYF. The CDR3 bases are TGCGCCAGCAGCCCGGCGAGTCCCAGCACAGATACGCAGTATTTT. Filled out from reference TRBV5-1 and TRBJ2-3, the complete variable domain reads KAGVTQTPRYLIKTRGQQVTLSCSPISGHRSVSWYQQTPGQGLQFLFEYFSETQRNKGNFPGRFSGRQFSNSRSEMNVSTLELGDSALYLCASSPASPSTDTQYFGPGTRLTVL.

This clonotype turned up a few times. J is TRBJ2-7 and V is TRBV5-1; 7 bases line up with TRBD1. The CDR3 length is 15 residues. Germline CDR1 reads SGHRS; CDR2 reads YFSETQ. J was trimmed by 0 bases and V by 2 bases; bases with no gene match: 5. The CDR3 loop is CASSFLQGHSYEQYF. The DNA of the CDR3 is TGCGCCAGCAGCTTTTTACAGGGGCACTCCTACGAGCAGTACTTC.

This chain links TRBV6-2 or TRBV6-3 with TRBJ1-1; D is uncertain. The CDR3 consists of 15 residues. The germline gives CDR1 MNHEY, CDR2 SVGEGT. Deletions cut 6 bases from V and 10 bases from J, with 24 bases between. The chain's CDR3 is CASSTLGYGNGLAFF. CDR3 nucleotide sequence: TGTGCCAGCAGCACCCTGGGATATGGCAACGGGTTAGCTTTCTTT.

In this sample, this clonotype turned up many times. J is TRBJ1-1 and V is TRBV10-3; D unresolved. Germline assignment: CDR1 ENHRY and CDR2 SYGVKD. V was trimmed by 6 bases and J by 0 bases, leaving 5 bases between them. CDR3 length: 12 amino acids. CDR3: CAISRMNTEAFF. CDR3 DNA sequence: TGTGCCATCAGCCGAATGAACACTGAAGCTTTCTTT.

As to this clonotype: One end of the junction fails to match germline, which may point to a read error. V is TRBV12-3 or TRBV12-4 and J is TRBJ2-5; TRBD2 matches at 8 bases. The CDR3 has 18 residues. As DNA, the CDR3 is TGTGCCAGCAGTTTAGCGAGGCGGGGGGCTAGTCGACAAGAGACCCAGTACTTT. Its protein is CASSLARRGASRQETQYF.